This T cell receptor beta chain is drawn from a study of OX40 agonist ivuxolimab in advanced cancers. Profiling relied on immunoSEQ multiplex PCR, and the TCRdb table lists in-frame clones only, not all of them. Here the sample spans approximately 39,000 clones, approximately 79% being singletons. This clone came up once. Germline V gene lookup returns CDR1 MNHNS and CDR2 SASEGT. CDR3 length: 15 residues. Trimming shortened V by 7 bases and J by 4 bases, and 19 bases separated the two germline ends. The rearrangement joins TRBV6-1 to TRBJ1-1, with D perhaps matching TRBD1 (6 bases). The receptor was isolated from an adult with an advanced solid tumor such as melanoma, head and neck, liver or kidney cancer. The sample here was CD4+ or CD8+ T cells sorted from blood, taken in a trial of the OX40 agonist ivuxolimab. This CDR3 reads CASTVQKGGVTEAFF. The CDR3 nucleotides read TGTGCCAGCACCGTTCAAAAGGGGGGGGTCACTGAAGCTTTCTTT.